This T cell receptor beta chain came from a study of shared clonotypes between healthy human individuals. Study-wide background: Those who served as donors were a couple of women and a few men between the ages of 18 and 49.

Study-level points and caveats: Among donors, sharing of clonotypes was expected to be affected by sequencing depth. Larger estimated richness was generally recorded for naive subsets relative to memory subsets.

Assay: immunoSEQ multiplex PCR; the TCRdb copy retains only in-frame clones and omits some. Among 90,000 to 120,000 clones listed, 68% were seen once. CDR1 and CDR2 (germline): SGHRS, YFSETQ. Between the trimmed V and J ends, which lost 2 bases and 5 bases, there was a span of 11 bases. The CDR3 is made up of 13 amino acids. In its sample, this clone was seen a few times. Its antigen remains unknown. The V call is TRBV5-1, the J call TRBJ2-7; D may match TRBD1 or TRBD2 (5 bases each). This clonotype was sampled from a woman aged 30 to 39 in good health. Sequencing was carried out using memory CD8+ T cells sorted from blood. Subset in this sample: CD45RO+ cells pooled with CCR7-negative TemRA cells. For the CDR3, the DNA is TGCGCCAGCAGCTTCGCAGGGAGCGACGAGCAGTACTTC. Translating it yields CASSFAGSDEQYF.